A few counts support the clone carrying this T cell receptor (beta chain). Its specificity is not known. The entry originates in a study of identical twins. Points from the study as a whole: There is a chance that invariant MAIT and iNKT cells partially muddied zero-insertion analyses. Excess twin sharing in beta out-of-frame sequences was weaker. The models systematically underestimated how much out-of-frame TCR alpha was shared in monozygotic twins.

TCRdb reprocessed the 5' RACE reads via MiXCR and lists one record per CDR3 protein. The sample has around 230,000 distinct CDR3 sequences; approximately 7.1% are singletons. CDR1 and CDR2 (germline): SGHDT, YYEEEE. Trimming removed 0 bases from V and 11 bases from J, with 14 bases in between. The CDR3 loop spans 13 amino acids. These sequences were also reported in another study, on T cells expressing NK-cell markers. Turning to that study: These clonotypes, the leaders elsewhere, also led the CD3+CD56-NKG2C+ fraction in several donors.

Material: CD8+ T cells sorted from blood. The clonotype originates from a woman under 30 in good health. The chain is built from TRBV5-6 and TRBJ1-1; D uncertain. The CDR3, as DNA: TGTGCCAGCAGCTTGGGCGGACTTGTTATGGCTTTCTTT. It yields the protein CASSLGGLVMAFF.